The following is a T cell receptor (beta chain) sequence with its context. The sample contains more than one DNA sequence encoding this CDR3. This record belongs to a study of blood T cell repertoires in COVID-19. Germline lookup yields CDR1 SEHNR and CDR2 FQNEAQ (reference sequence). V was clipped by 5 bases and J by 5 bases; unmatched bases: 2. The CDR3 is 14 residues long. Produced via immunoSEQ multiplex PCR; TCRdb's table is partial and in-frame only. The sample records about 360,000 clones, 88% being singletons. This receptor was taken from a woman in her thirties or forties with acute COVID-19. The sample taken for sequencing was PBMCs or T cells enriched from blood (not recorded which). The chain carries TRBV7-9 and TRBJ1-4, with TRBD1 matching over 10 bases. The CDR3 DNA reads TGTGCCAGCAGCCGGGACAGGGGAAATGAAAAACTGTTTTTT. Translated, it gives CASSRDRGNEKLFF.